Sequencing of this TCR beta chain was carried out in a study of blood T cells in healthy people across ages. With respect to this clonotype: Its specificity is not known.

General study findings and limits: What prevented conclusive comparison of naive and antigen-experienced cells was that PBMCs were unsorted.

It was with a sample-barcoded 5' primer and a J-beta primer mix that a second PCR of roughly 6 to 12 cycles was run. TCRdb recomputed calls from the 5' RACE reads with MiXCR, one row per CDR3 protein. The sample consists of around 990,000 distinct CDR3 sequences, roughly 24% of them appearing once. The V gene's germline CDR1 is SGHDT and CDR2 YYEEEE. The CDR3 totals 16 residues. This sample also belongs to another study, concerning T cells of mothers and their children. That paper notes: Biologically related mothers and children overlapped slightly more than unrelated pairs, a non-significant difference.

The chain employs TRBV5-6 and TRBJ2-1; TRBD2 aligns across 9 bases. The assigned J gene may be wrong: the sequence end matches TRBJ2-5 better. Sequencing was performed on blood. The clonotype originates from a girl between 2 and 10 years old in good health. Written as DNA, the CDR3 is TGTGCCAGCAGCCTCCCCGAAGCGGGAGGACCCGAGACCCAGTACTTC. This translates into CASSLPEAGGPETQYF.